The 27 T cell receptor beta chains in this list originate from one sample, sequenced in a study of blood T cells in healthy people across ages. Using a J-beta primer mix together with a sample-barcoded 5' primer, a second PCR was run for roughly 7 to 11 cycles. MiXCR was run by TCRdb on the 5' RACE reads, yielding one entry per CDR3 protein. The table records around 520,000 distinct CDR3 sequences, around 27% of them present only once. These data were also reused for a study on T cells of mothers and their children.

The source material was blood. These receptors were obtained from a boy younger than 10 in good health.

This clonotype was observed a handful of times. The gene calls are TRBV5-1 and TRBJ2-3; TRBD1 aligns across 7 bases. The CDR3 has 14 amino acids. V shed 5 bases and J 0 bases; nucleotides not matched to a gene: 3. The V gene's germline CDR1 is SGHRS and CDR2 YFSETQ. CDR3 in DNA: TGCGCCAGCAGGGACAGGATTAGCACAGATACGCAGTATTTT. Residues: CASRDRISTDTQYF.

This sequence joins TRBV27 and TRBJ1-1, with D uncertain. Germline V gene data show CDR1 as MNHEY and CDR2 as SMNVEV (reference sequence). Between the trimmed V and J ends, which lost 5 bases and 6 bases, there was a span of 13 bases. The CDR3 totals 13 residues. CDR3 protein: CASSLSRSAEAFF. The DNA of the CDR3 is TGTGCCAGCAGTCTTAGTCGTAGCGCTGAAGCTTTCTTT.

The chain carries TRBV6-4 and TRBJ1-6; 7 nucleotides align to TRBD1. The V gene's germline CDR1 is MRHNA and CDR2 SNTAGT. The CDR3 loop spans 15 amino acids. With V trimmed by 4 bases and J by 6 bases, 6 bases remained unmatched. The CDR3 here is CASSAEYRGNSPLHF. As DNA, the CDR3 is TGTGCCAGCAGTGCTGAGTACAGGGGTAATTCACCCCTCCACTTT.

J is TRBJ1-1 and V is TRBV7-8, with D hard to call. The ends were cut back, 6 bases at V and 1 base at J, with 15 bases in the middle. This CDR3 comprises 15 residues. Germline values: CDR1 SGHVS, CDR2 FQNEAQ. CDR3 nucleotide sequence: TGTGCCAGCAGTTATGACATCCAAGGGAACACTGAAGCTTTCTTT. This gives the protein CASSYDIQGNTEAFF.

This clonotype was recorded a few times. This chain joins TRBV5-1 and TRBJ1-1, with D possibly TRBD1 on 5 matching bases. V shed 1 base and J shed 0 bases, with 10 bases lying between them. Germline V lookup: CDR1 SGHRS, CDR2 YFSETQ. The CDR3 runs 15 residues. This CDR3 is CASSLTTELNTEAFF. The CDR3 DNA sequence: TGCGCCAGCAGCTTGACGACAGAACTGAACACTGAAGCTTTCTTT.

This clonotype came up many times. The chain couples TRBV11-2 to TRBJ2-3, with 12 bases matching TRBD2. The trim removed 3 bases at V and 4 bases at J, leaving 5 bases unmatched. The CDR3 totals 16 residues. Per the germline V gene, CDR1 is SGHAT and CDR2 is FQNNGV. The CDR3 DNA reads TGTGCCAGCAGCTTGCTAGCGGGGGGGCCGTCAGATACGCAGTATTTT. Its protein product is CASSLLAGGPSDTQYF.

V usage is TRBV7-2 and J usage is TRBJ2-1; D is uncertain. This CDR3 spans 15 amino acids. The germline gives CDR1 SGHTA, CDR2 FQGNSA. Trimming shortened V by 1 base and J by 0 bases, and 7 bases separated the two germline ends. The CDR3 DNA sequence: TGTGCCAGCAGCTTAGTCCCTAGCTCCTACAATGAGCAGTTCTTC. As protein: CASSLVPSSYNEQFF.

This rearrangement joins TRBV12-3 or TRBV12-4 to TRBJ2-7, with 9 bases that match TRBD1. The J call may be mistaken, given a closer DNA end match to TRBJ2-5. This CDR3 region has 15 residues. CDR3 sequence reads: CASLGDRGVRETQYF. The CDR3 DNA follows: TGTGCCAGTTTGGGTGACAGGGGGGTACGGGAGACCCAGTACTTC.

This clonotype was seen at least ten times. This chain uses TRBV10-3 with TRBJ2-7; the match to TRBD2 covers 14 bases. Germline V gene data show CDR1 as ENHRY and CDR2 as SYGVKD. V shed 8 bases and J 2 bases; nucleotides not matched to a gene: 2. The CDR3 length is 14 residues. The CDR3, as DNA: TGTGCCATCCGACTAGCGGGAGGGCCCTACGAGCAGTACTTC. Translated, it gives CAIRLAGGPYEQYF.

The V call is TRBV3-1, the J call TRBJ1-2, with D unresolved. Deletions cut 0 bases from V and 2 bases from J, with 10 bases between. CDR3 length: 15 amino acids. Per germline, CDR1 LGHDT and CDR2 YNNKEL (reference sequence). The CDR3 sequence: CASSQDWPRNYGYTF. The CDR3 nucleotides read TGTGCCAGCAGCCAAGATTGGCCACGGAACTATGGCTACACCTTC.

This clonotype was recorded a few times. J is TRBJ1-2 and V is TRBV2; no clear D. Per germline, CDR1 SNHLY and CDR2 FYNNEI. The CDR3 has 13 residues. V lost 5 bases, J lost 1 base, and 8 bases lay in between. As DNA, the CDR3 is TGTGCCAGCAGTCCGGCCAATAACTATGGCTACACCTTC. Translated: CASSPANNYGYTF.

The rearrangement joins TRBV20-1 to TRBJ2-5, with 7 bases aligning to TRBD2. The end of the DNA is better explained by TRBJ2-1, so the J call may be wrong. CDR1 is DFQATT, CDR2 SNEGSKA, per germline (reference sequence). This CDR3 region has 15 residues. The CDR3 loop is CSARVSASGAYVQFF. In DNA, the CDR3 is TGCAGTGCTAGAGTCTCAGCTAGCGGCGCGTACGTGCAGTTCTTC.

The chain is built from TRBV27 and TRBJ1-2, with TRBD1 as a possible D gene (6 bases). This CDR3 spans 14 amino acids. Germline CDR1 reads MNHEY; CDR2 reads SMNVEV (reference sequence). Trimming shortened V by 6 bases and J by 2 bases, and 13 bases separated the two germline ends. CDR3 residues: CASRGMDSNYGYTF. The CDR3 nucleotides are TGTGCCAGCAGGGGGATGGACAGCAACTATGGCTACACCTTC.

This clonotype was detected a few times. V and J are TRBV9 and TRBJ2-5; D ambiguous. CDR1 is SGDLS, CDR2 YYNGEE, per germline. V lost 3 bases and J lost 5, with 8 bases in between. The CDR3 has 12 amino acids. The CDR3 nucleotides are TGTGCCAGCAGCGGGCCGACGGAGACCCAGTACTTC. It translates to CASSGPTETQYF.

J is TRBJ2-5 and V is TRBV20-1; D possibly corresponds to TRBD1 (5 bases). The DNA end is more similar to TRBJ2-7, so the J call may be wrong. This CDR3 is 16 amino acids long. CDR1 DFQATT and CDR2 SNEGSKA come from the germline V gene (reference sequence). The CDR3 spells CSAVGREPSMAYEQYF. The CDR3 region has the DNA TGCAGTGCCGTGGGCAGGGAACCTTCAATGGCTTACGAGCAGTACTTC.

The rearrangement joins TRBV15 to TRBJ2-3; D gene uncertain. V was shortened by 0 bases and J by 4 bases, with 8 bases between the two germline ends. Per the germline V gene, CDR1 is LNHNV and CDR2 is YYDKDF (reference sequence). This CDR3 spans 14 amino acids. The CDR3 coding sequence is TGTGCCACCAGCAGAGATCTGTCGGCAGATACGCAGTATTTT. It codes for CATSRDLSADTQYF.

The V and J genes are TRBV5-6 and TRBJ2-5, with 10 bases fitting TRBD2. The CDR3 is 16 amino acids. Germline CDR1 is SGHDT and CDR2 is YYEEEE. V trimming: 4 bases; J trimming: 7 bases; junction bases outside the gene matches: 13. The CDR3 DNA reads as TGTGCCAGCAGCCCCCCGGGACTAGCGCCTAGCGGGACCCAGTACTTC. Its protein is CASSPPGLAPSGTQYF.

This rearrangement joins TRBV7-2 to TRBJ2-4; the match to TRBD1 covers 9 bases. Per germline, CDR1 SGHTA and CDR2 FQGNSA. The CDR3 is made up of 15 amino acids. Unmatched junction bases numbered 2, after V lost 0 bases and J lost 5 bases. CDR3 loop: CASSLARTGENIQYF. CDR3 coding DNA: TGTGCCAGCAGCTTAGCCAGGACAGGGGAAAACATTCAGTACTTC.

The chain combines TRBV20-1 with TRBJ1-2, with D unresolved. Between the trimmed V and J ends, which lost 0 bases and 2 bases, there was a span of 19 bases. Germline values: CDR1 DFQATT, CDR2 SNEGSKA (reference sequence). The CDR3 is 17 residues long. The CDR3 loop reads CSARDRPGAEKNYGYTF. The DNA of the CDR3 is TGCAGTGCTAGAGATCGTCCCGGCGCGGAGAAAAACTATGGCTACACCTTC.

This clonotype was found a few times. The J gene is TRBJ2-7, the V gene TRBV7-2; TRBD2 agrees at 7 bases. Germline loops: CDR1 SGHTA, CDR2 FQGNSA. V trimming: 1 base; J trimming: 0 bases; junction bases outside the gene matches: 3. The CDR3 extends over 15 amino acids. This CDR3 is CASSLVWTSSYEQYF. The CDR3 DNA sequence: TGTGCCAGCAGCTTAGTTTGGACTAGCTCCTACGAGCAGTACTTC. The full variable domain, with the rest looked up from reference TRBV7-2 and TRBJ2-7, is GAGVSQSPSNKVTEKGKDVELRCDPISGHTALYWYRQSLGQGLEFLIYFQGNSAPDKSGLPSDRFSAERTGGSVSTLTIQRTQQEDSAVYLCASSLVWTSSYEQYFGPGTRLTVT.

The rearrangement uses TRBV29-1 and TRBJ1-2; a weak D match, TRBD1 (5 bases). This CDR3 is 16 amino acids long. V was shortened by 1 base and J by 0 bases, with 15 bases between the two germline ends. Germline V gene sequence: CDR1 SQVTM, CDR2 ANQGSEA. The CDR3 loop is CSVEGPLGTANYGYTF. CDR3 sequence (DNA): TGCAGCGTTGAAGGGCCTCTCGGGACGGCTAACTATGGCTACACCTTC.

This chain links TRBV7-2 with TRBJ2-5; 11 bases are shared with TRBD2. Trimming at V came to 1 base and at J to 3 bases, leaving 10 bases not matched to a gene. CDR1 is SGHTA and CDR2 is FQGNSA in the germline V gene. The CDR3 runs to 18 residues. The DNA of the CDR3 is TGTGCCAGCAGCTTAGGGTTATCACTAGCGGGAGCCGAAGAGACCCAGTACTTC. It translates to CASSLGLSLAGAEETQYF.

This chain connects TRBV20-1 to TRBJ2-5; D could derive from TRBD1 or TRBD2 (6 bases each). CDR3 size: 14 residues. Trimming left V 4 bases short and J 4 bases short, with 16 bases between. The germline V gene encodes CDR1 DFQATT and CDR2 SNEGSKA (reference sequence). The CDR3 sequence is CSAKGIEGGETQYF. In DNA form, the CDR3 reads TGCAGTGCTAAAGGCATTGAGGGGGGAGAGACCCAGTACTTC.

The chain uses TRBV6-1 and TRBJ2-2; 7 bases line up with TRBD2. There are 14 residues in the CDR3. Germline CDR1 and CDR2: MNHNS and SASEGT. The V gene end was trimmed by 0 bases and the J gene end by 7 bases; junction bases not matched to a gene: 2. CDR3 DNA sequence: TGTGCCAGCAGTGAAGCGGGAGGGAGCGGGGAGCTGTTTTTT. Translation: CASSEAGGSGELFF.

A word on this clonotype: This CDR3 fails to terminate in the conserved phenylalanine or tryptophan, so it likely reflects a read error. The DNA is left out, because the CDR3 cannot be placed on it with certainty; the CDR3 is given as TCRdb lists it. This chain connects TRBV12-3 or TRBV12-4 to TRBJ2-3. Including both end residues, the CDR3 is 12 amino acids long. CDR3 sequence: CASSSGGDTQYS.

Only a few counts were recorded for this clonotype. This chain links TRBV6-5 with TRBJ2-2; a weak D match, TRBD1 (6 bases). V was shortened by 6 bases and J by 7 bases, with 12 bases between the two germline ends. The CDR3 has 13 residues. Germline CDR1 MNHEY, CDR2 SVGAGI. The DNA of the CDR3 is TGTGCCAGCAGACAGGGTAGCGACGGGGAGCTGTTTTTT. It translates to CASRQGSDGELFF.

The chain combines TRBV6-1 with TRBJ2-3, with 9 nucleotides matching TRBD2. The CDR3 runs 16 residues. The V segment lost 5 bases and the J segment 0 bases; nucleotides outside the gene matches: 6. In germline, CDR1 is MNHNS, CDR2 SASEGT. CDR3 residues: CASSRSGGMSTDTQYF. In DNA form, the CDR3 reads TGTGCCAGCAGTAGAAGCGGGGGGATGAGCACAGATACGCAGTATTTT.